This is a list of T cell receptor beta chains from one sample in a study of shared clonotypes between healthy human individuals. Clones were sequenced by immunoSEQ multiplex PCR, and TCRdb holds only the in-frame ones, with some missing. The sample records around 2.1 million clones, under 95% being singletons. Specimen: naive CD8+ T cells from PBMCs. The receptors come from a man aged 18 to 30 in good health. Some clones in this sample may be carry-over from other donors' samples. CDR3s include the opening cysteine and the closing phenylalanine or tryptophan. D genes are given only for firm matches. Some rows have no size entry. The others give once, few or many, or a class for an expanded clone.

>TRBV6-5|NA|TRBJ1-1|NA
CASSWPGGSAEAFF
TGTGCCAGCAGTTGGCCGGGGGGGTCGGCTGAAGCTTTCTTT
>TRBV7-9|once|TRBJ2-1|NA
CASSTREVGEQFF
TGTGCCAGCAGCACCCGAGAGGTGGGGGAGCAGTTCTTC
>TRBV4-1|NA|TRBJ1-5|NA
CASSQDFPGAYSNQPQHF
TGCGCCAGCAGCCAAGATTTCCCAGGAGCTTATAGCAATCAGCCCCAGCATTTT
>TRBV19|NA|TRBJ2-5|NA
CASSLGTSTETQYF
TGTGCCAGTAGTTTGGGGACAAGTACGGAGACCCAGTACTTC
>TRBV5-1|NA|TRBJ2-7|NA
CASSFGPGQVF
TGCGCCAGCAGCTTTGGTCCGGGTCAAGTTTTC
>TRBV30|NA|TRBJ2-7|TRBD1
CAWSSGGPHEQYF
TGTGCCTGGAGTTCAGGGGGCCCCCACGAGCAGTACTTC
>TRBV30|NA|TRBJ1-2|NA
CAWTGERNGYTF
TGTGCCTGGACGGGGGAGAGAAATGGCTACACCTTC
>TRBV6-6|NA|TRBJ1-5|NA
CASSHPGRREGQPQHF
TGTGCCAGCAGTCACCCGGGACGTCGAGAGGGTCAGCCCCAGCATTTT
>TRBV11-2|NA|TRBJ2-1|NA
CASSFTRGDNEQFF
TGTGCCAGCAGCTTTACGAGGGGGGATAATGAGCAGTTCTTC
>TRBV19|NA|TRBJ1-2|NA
CASSMLYPDADPYGYTF
TGTGCCAGTAGTATGCTCTACCCCGACGCTGATCCCTATGGCTACACCTTC
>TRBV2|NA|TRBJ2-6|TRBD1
CASSELTGVLSGANVLTF
TGTGCCAGCAGTGAGTTAACAGGGGTCCTCTCTGGGGCCAACGTCCTGACTTTC